This T cell receptor beta chain was recorded in a study of CD4 T cells in relation to SARS-CoV-2 and coronaviruses. Study-wide context: The restricting HLA molecule for shared crossreactive spike epitopes was mapped. General study results and limits: Samples before the pandemic and after infection were not matched within any donor.

Trimming left V 5 bases short and J 2 bases short, with 4 bases between. Germline V gives CDR1 LGHDT, CDR2 YNNKEL (reference sequence). The CDR3 consists of 11 residues. Regarding this clone: Antigen specificity is unknown.

Some clones are missing from TCRdb's copy, which holds only in-frame ones; the method was immunoSEQ multiplex PCR. The sample records around 23,000 clones, less than 85% being singletons. Unexposed donor CD4+ T cells date from 2011-2018, before the COVID-19 pandemic. After 10 to 11 days of culture, CD4+ T cells were isolated. Testing used SARS-CoV-2 S/N and four cold-coronavirus spikes on unexposed-donor CD4+ T cells, cells permitting. The clonotype comes from a human donor in good health. The sequenced material came from CD4+ T cells from PBMCs, cultured in vitro. The chain carries TRBV3-1 (or the pseudogene TRBV3-2) and TRBJ2-7; the D is unclear. CDR3 sequence (DNA): TGTGCCAGCAGCTCTCCCTACGAGCAGTACTTC. It specifies CASSSPYEQYF.